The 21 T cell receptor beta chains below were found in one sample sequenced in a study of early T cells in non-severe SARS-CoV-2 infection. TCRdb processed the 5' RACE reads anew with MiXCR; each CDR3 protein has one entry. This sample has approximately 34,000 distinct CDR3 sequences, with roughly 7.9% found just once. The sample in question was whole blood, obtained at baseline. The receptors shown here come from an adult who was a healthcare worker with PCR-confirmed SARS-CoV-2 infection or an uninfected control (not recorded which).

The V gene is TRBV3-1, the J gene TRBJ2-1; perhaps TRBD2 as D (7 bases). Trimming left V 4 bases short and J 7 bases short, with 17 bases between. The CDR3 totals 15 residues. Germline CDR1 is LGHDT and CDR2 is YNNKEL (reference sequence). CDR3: CASSPGGQEWNEQFF. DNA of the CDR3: TGTGCCAGCAGCCCCGGGGGGCAGGAGTGGAATGAGCAGTTCTTC.

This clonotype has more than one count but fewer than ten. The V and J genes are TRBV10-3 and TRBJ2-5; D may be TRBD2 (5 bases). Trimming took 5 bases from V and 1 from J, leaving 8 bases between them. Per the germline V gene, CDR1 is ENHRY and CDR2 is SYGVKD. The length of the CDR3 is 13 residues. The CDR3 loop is CAISYRGQETQYF. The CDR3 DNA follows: TGTGCCATCAGTTACCGGGGCCAAGAGACCCAGTACTTC.

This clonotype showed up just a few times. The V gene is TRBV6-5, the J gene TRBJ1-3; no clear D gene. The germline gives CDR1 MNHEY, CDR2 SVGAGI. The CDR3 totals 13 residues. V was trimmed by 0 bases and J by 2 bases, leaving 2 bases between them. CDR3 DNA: TGTGCCAGCAGTTACTCAGCTGGAAACACCATATATTTT. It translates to CASSYSAGNTIYF.

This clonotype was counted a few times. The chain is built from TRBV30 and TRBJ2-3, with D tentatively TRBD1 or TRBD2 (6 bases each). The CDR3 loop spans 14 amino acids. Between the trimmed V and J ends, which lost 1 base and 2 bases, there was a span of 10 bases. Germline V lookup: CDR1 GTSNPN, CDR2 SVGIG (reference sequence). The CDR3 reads CAWSAGASTDTQYF. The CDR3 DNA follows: TGTGCCTGGAGTGCGGGGGCGTCCACAGATACGCAGTATTTT.

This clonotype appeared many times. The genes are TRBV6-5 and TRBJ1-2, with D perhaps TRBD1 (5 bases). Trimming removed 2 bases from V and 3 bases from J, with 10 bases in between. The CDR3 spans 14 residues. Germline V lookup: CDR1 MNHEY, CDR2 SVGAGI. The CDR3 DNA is TGTGCCAGCAGTTACAACATCAGGGACTATGGCTACACCTTC. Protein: CASSYNIRDYGYTF.

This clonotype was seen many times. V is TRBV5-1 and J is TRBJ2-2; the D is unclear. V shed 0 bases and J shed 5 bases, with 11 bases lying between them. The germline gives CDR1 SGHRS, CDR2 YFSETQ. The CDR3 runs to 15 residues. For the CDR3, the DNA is TGCGCCAGCAGCTTGGCGGTGCGTGGGACCGGGGAGCTGTTTTTT. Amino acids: CASSLAVRGTGELFF.

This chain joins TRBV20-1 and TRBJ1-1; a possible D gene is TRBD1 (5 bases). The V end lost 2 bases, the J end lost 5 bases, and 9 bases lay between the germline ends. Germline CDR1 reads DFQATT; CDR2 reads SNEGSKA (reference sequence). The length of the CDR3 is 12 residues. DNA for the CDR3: TGCAGTGCTAGACAGGGATGGACTGAAGCTTTCTTT. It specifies CSARQGWTEAFF.

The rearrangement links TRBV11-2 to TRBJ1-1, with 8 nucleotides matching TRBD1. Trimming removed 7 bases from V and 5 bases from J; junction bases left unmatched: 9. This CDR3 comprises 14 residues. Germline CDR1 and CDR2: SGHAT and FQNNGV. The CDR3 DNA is TGTGCCAGCACAGGTTACAGGGGGGGGACTGAAGCTTTCTTT. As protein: CASTGYRGGTEAFF.

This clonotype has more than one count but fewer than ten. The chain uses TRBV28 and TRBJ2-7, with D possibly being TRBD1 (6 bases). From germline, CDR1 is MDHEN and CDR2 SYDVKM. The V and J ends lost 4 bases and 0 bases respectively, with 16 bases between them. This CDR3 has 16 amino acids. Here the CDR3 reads CASSSTRQASSYEQYF. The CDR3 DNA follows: TGTGCCAGCAGTTCCACCAGACAGGCCAGCTCCTACGAGCAGTACTTC.

The CDR3 reads CASSQGSLVYEQYF. CDR3 DNA: TGCGCCAGCAGCCAAGGGAGTTTGGTGTACGAGCAGTACTTC. V is TRBV5-1 and J is TRBJ2-7, with a weak D call TRBD2 (5 bases). CDR1 SGHRS and CDR2 YFSETQ come from the germline V gene. The CDR3 totals 14 residues. Trimming shortened V by 4 bases and J by 4 bases, and 15 bases separated the two germline ends. Complete variable domain (other parts from reference TRBV5-1 and TRBJ2-7): KAGVTQTPRYLIKTRGQQVTLSCSPISGHRSVSWYQQTPGQGLQFLFEYFSETQRNKGNFPGRFSGRQFSNSRSEMNVSTLELGDSALYLCASSQGSLVYEQYFGPGTRLTVT.

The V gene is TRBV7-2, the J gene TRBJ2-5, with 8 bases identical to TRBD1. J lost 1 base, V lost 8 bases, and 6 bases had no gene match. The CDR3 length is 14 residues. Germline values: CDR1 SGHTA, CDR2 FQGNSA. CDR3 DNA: TGTGCCAGCGGCCCCGACAGGGGCCAAGAGACCCAGTACTTC. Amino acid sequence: CASGPDRGQETQYF.

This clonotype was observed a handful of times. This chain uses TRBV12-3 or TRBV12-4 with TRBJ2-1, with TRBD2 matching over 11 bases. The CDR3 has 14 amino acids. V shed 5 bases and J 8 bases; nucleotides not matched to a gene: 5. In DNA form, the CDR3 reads TGTGCCAGCAGTCCCACGACTAGCGGGGATGAGCAGTTCTTC. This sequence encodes CASSPTTSGDEQFF.

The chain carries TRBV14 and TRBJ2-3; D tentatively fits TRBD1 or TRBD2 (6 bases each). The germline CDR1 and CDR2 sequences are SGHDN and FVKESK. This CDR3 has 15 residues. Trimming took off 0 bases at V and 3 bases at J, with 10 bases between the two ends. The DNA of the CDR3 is TGTGCCAGCAGCCAAGAAAGGGGGGCGACAGATACGCAGTATTTT. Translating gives CASSQERGATDTQYF.

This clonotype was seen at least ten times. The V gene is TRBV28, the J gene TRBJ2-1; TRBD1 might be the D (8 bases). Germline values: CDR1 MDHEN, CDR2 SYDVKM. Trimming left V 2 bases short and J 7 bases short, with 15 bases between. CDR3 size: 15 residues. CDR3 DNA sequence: TGTGCCAGCAGTTTAATCGGACAGGGAGGGAATGAGCAGTTCTTC. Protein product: CASSLIGQGGNEQFF.

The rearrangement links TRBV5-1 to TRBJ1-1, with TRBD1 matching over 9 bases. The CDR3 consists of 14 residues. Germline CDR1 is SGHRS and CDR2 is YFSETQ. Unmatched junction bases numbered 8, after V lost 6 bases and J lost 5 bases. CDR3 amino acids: CASNSGTGMTEAFF. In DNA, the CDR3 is TGCGCCAGCAACTCCGGGACAGGGATGACTGAAGCTTTCTTT.

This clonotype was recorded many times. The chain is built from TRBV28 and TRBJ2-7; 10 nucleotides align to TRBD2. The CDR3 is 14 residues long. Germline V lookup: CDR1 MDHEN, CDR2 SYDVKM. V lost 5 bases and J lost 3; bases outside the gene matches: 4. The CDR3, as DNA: TGTGCCAGCAGTGCTAGCGGGGGCTACTACGAGCAGTACTTC. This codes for CASSASGGYYEQYF.

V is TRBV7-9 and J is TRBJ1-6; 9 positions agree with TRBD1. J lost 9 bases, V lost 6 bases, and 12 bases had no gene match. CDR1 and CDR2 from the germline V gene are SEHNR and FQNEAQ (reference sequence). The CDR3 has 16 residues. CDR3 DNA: TGTGCCAGCAGTCGGACAGGGGTCTCCTCTTTTTCACCCCTCCACTTT. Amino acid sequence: CASSRTGVSSFSPLHF.

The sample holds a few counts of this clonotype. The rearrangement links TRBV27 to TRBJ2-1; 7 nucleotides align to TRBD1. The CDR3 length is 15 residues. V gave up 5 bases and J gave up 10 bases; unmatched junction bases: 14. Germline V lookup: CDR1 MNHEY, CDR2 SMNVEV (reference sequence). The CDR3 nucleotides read TGTGCCAGCAGTACCGGGACAGCCTACGGTCGGGAGCAGTTCTTC. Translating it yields CASSTGTAYGREQFF.

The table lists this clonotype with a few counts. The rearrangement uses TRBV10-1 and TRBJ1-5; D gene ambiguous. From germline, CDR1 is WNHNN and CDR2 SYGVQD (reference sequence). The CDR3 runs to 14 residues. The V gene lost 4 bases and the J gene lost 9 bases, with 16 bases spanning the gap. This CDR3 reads CASSVVTERAPQHF. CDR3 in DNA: TGCGCCAGCAGTGTGGTAACAGAACGAGCGCCCCAGCATTTT.

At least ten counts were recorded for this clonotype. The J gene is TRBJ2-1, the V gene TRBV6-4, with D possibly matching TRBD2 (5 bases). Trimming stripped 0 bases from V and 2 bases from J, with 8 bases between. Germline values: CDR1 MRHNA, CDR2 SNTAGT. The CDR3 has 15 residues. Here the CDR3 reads CASSDSSGTYNEQFF. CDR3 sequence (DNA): TGTGCCAGCAGTGACTCAAGCGGCACCTACAATGAGCAGTTCTTC.

CDR3 sequence reads: CASSFRGQGYNEQFF. The CDR3 DNA reads TGTGCCAGCAGCTTTCGAGGACAGGGCTACAATGAGCAGTTCTTC. This chain links TRBV5-5 with TRBJ2-1; the match to TRBD1 covers 8 bases. J gave up 3 bases and V 2 bases, and 4 bases lay outside the gene matches. CDR1 and CDR2 from the germline V gene are SGHKS and YYEKEE (reference sequence). The CDR3 has 15 amino acids. The full variable domain, with the rest looked up from reference TRBV5-5 and TRBJ2-1, is DAGVTQSPTHLIKTRGQQVTLRCSPISGHKSVSWYQQVLGQGPQFIFQYYEKEERGRGNFPDRFSARQFPNYSSELNVNALLLGDSALYLCASSFRGQGYNEQFFGPGTRLTVL.